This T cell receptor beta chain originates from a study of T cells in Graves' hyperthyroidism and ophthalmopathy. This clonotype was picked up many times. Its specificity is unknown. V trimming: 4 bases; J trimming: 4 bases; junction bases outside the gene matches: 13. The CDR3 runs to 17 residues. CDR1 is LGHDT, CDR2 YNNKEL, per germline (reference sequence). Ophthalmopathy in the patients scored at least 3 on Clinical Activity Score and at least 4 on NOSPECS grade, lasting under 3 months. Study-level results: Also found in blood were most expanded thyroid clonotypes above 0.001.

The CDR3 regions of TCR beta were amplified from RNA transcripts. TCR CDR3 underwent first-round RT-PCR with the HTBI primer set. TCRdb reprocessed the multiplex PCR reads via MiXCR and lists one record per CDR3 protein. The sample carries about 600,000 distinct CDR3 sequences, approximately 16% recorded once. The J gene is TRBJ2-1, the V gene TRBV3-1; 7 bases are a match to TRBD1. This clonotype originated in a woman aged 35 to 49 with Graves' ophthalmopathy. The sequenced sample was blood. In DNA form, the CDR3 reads TGTGCCAGCAGCCTCCGCCCGACAGGGAGCGGATACAATGAGCAGTTCTTC. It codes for CASSLRPTGSGYNEQFF.